These 22 T cell receptor beta chains originate from one sample sequenced in a study of HIV-infected patients and healthy controls. cDNA was made from 500 ng RNA using alpha and beta constant primers. Using multiplexing indices, alpha and beta chain libraries were generated apart by chain-specific third strand synthesis. TCRdb re-called the 5' RACE reads with MiXCR, one entry per CDR3 protein. Of 15,000 to 17,000 distinct CDR3 sequences listed, 6.5% to 7.5% are singletons. All unsorted peripheral T cells were captured because whole blood was used without fractionation. The sample taken for sequencing was blood. These TCRs come from an adult in good health.

The sample holds many counts of this clonotype. The chain has TRBV19 and TRBJ2-3; 13 nucleotides agree with TRBD2. Germline CDR1 and CDR2: LNHDA and SQIVND (reference sequence). V was pared by 7 bases and J by 3 bases, with 4 bases of the junction left unmatched. CDR3 size: 15 residues. CDR3 residues: CASIQTSGRTDTQYF. In nucleotides, the CDR3 is TGTGCCAGTATACAGACTAGCGGGAGGACAGATACGCAGTATTTT.

Ten or more counts support this clonotype. The chain employs TRBV5-4 and TRBJ2-7; either TRBD1 or TRBD2 may supply D (5 bases each). In germline, CDR1 is SGHNT, CDR2 YYREEE (reference sequence). The V gene lost 4 bases and the J gene lost 3 bases, with 14 bases spanning the gap. The CDR3 sequence is 14 residues long. The CDR3 region is CASSGRDPFYEQYF. The CDR3 DNA sequence: TGTGCCAGCAGCGGCCGGGACCCGTTCTACGAGCAGTACTTC. Full variable domain (remainder filled in from reference TRBV5-4 and TRBJ2-7): ETGVTQSPTHLIKTRGQQVTLRCSSQSGHNTVSWYQQALGQGPQFIFQYYREEENGRGNFPPRFSGLQFPNYSSELNVNALELDDSALYLCASSGRDPFYEQYFGPGTRLTVT.

The CDR3 DNA is TGTGCCAGCAGCAAATCGGTCGAGTCAGGCAATCAGCCCCAGCATTTT. Amino acids: CASSKSVESGNQPQHF. The V call is TRBV21-1, the J call TRBJ1-5. TRBV21-1 is an annotated pseudogene. CDR3 length equals 16 residues.

This clonotype came up many times. This chain uses TRBV12-3 or TRBV12-4 with TRBJ1-1; D perhaps matches TRBD1 (6 bases). The CDR3 has 17 amino acids. V lost 6 bases to trimming and J lost 1 base, with 21 bases between them. CDR3 bases: TGTGCCAGCAGCCTTGGGGACAACAGGGAAACGAACACTGAAGCTTTCTTT. Its protein is CASSLGDNRETNTEAFF.

Relative to its sample, this clonotype is medium-sized (0.01 to 0.1%). The V and J genes are TRBV6-2 or TRBV6-3 and TRBJ1-6; 10 bases fit TRBD1. Germline V CDR1 and CDR2: MNHEY, SVGEGT. The CDR3 has 17 amino acids. With 6 bases clipped from V and 9 bases from J, the junction kept 14 bases outside the gene matches. The CDR3 DNA reads TGTGCCAGCAGCCGCTCCGGGACAGGGGTGCGAGGTTCACCCCTCCACTTT. Translation gives CASSRSGTGVRGSPLHF.

This clonotype was picked up many times. The rearrangement links TRBV15 to TRBJ2-3, with D possibly being TRBD2 (5 bases). This CDR3 is 15 amino acids long. The V gene's germline CDR1 is LNHNV and CDR2 YYDKDF (reference sequence). Trimming removed 5 bases at V and 2 bases at J, with 14 bases between. The CDR3 loop is CATSRTLAVTDTQYF. CDR3 in DNA: TGTGCCACCAGCCGGACGCTAGCCGTCACAGATACGCAGTATTTT.

This clonotype is labeled as medium-sized. The chain recombines TRBV7-2 with TRBJ2-6; TRBD1 aligns across 7 bases. The CDR3 contains 15 residues. CDR1 is SGHTA, CDR2 FQGNSA, per germline. The V and J ends lost 5 bases and 1 base, in that order; junction bases with no gene match: 2. In DNA form, the CDR3 reads TGTGCCAGCAGCGACAGGGTTTCTGGGGCCAACGTCCTGACTTTC. Translating it yields CASSDRVSGANVLTF.

This clonotype was observed many times. The V gene is TRBV7-2, the J gene TRBJ2-2; unclear D gene. Germline CDR1 is SGHTA and CDR2 is FQGNSA. The CDR3 totals 15 residues. V was pared by 1 base and J by 1 base, with 7 bases between. The CDR3 protein is CASSLGSMNTGELFF. CDR3 sequence (DNA): TGTGCCAGCAGCTTAGGGAGCATGAACACCGGGGAGCTGTTTTTT.

The chain employs TRBV20-1 and TRBJ2-1; D unresolved. CDR3 length: 15 residues. Germline assignment: CDR1 DFQATT and CDR2 SNEGSKA (reference sequence). Trimming took off 7 bases at V and 0 bases at J, with 16 bases between the two ends. The CDR3 nucleotides read TGCAGTGTAAAAAGTGGGCGGAGCTCCTACAATGAGCAGTTCTTC. This encodes CSVKSGRSSYNEQFF.

This clonotype was seen at least ten times. The chain uses TRBV4-2 and TRBJ2-7; 7 bases fit TRBD2. Trimming removed 4 bases from V and 6 bases from J; junction bases left unmatched: 12. Germline V gives CDR1 LGHNA, CDR2 YNFKEQ. The CDR3 extends over 15 amino acids. CDR3 sequence reads: CASSLSGTTPTEQYF. CDR3 DNA: TGTGCCAGCAGCCTCTCCGGGACTACCCCTACCGAGCAGTACTTC.

The sample holds many counts of this clonotype. V is TRBV25-1 and J is TRBJ1-1; D not certain. V was pared by 2 bases and J by 8 bases, with 15 bases between. The germline CDR1 and CDR2 sequences are MGHDK and SYGVNS. CDR3 length: 14 residues. This CDR3 is CASSEAGKRWEAFF. CDR3 bases: TGTGCCAGCAGTGAAGCCGGTAAACGGTGGGAAGCTTTCTTT.

The sample holds many counts of this clonotype. The chain combines TRBV4-1 with TRBJ2-1; TRBD2 matches at 7 bases. Germline V gives CDR1 MGHRA, CDR2 YSYEKL. Trimming removed 0 bases from V and 0 bases from J; junction bases left unmatched: 8. The CDR3 has 18 residues. The CDR3 region has the DNA TGCGCCAGCAGCCAAGATGGAGGACTAGGAAGCTCCTACAATGAGCAGTTCTTC. Translation gives CASSQDGGLGSSYNEQFF.

As for this clonotype: This could be a read error, since a much larger clone is one nucleotide away. V usage is TRBV19 and J usage is TRBJ1-5; 7 nucleotides align to TRBD1. V gave up 7 bases and J gave up 6 bases; unmatched junction bases: 15. Per the germline V gene, CDR1 is LNHDA and CDR2 is SQIVND (reference sequence). CDR3 length: 16 amino acids. This CDR3 is CASTKSGQAGGQPQHF. The CDR3 coding sequence is TGTGCCAGTACCAAGTCCGGACAGGCGGGAGGTCAGCCCCAGCATTTT.

This clonotype has at least ten counts. The CDR3 region has the DNA TGCAGTGCCGCACGGGAGGGCGACGTCCATGAGCAGTTCTTC. Amino acid sequence: CSAAREGDVHEQFF. The chain recombines TRBV20-1 with TRBJ2-1; 8 nucleotides align to TRBD2. The CDR3 sequence is 14 residues long. Germline V gene data show CDR1 as DFQATT and CDR2 as SNEGSKA (reference sequence). The junction had 12 bases not matched to a gene; V was cut back by 6 bases and J by 8 bases.

This clonotype was seen many times. This chain uses TRBV20-1 with TRBJ1-1; weak D call: TRBD1 (6 bases). This CDR3 spans 15 amino acids. V was cut by 5 bases and J by 1 base, with 17 bases left in between. CDR1 and CDR2 (germline): DFQATT, SNEGSKA (reference sequence). Here the CDR3 DNA reads TGCAGTGCTGAAGCCTCCGGGACACAGAACACTGAAGCTTTCTTT. This gives the protein CSAEASGTQNTEAFF.

This clonotype has a handful of counts. The chain joins TRBV5-4 to TRBJ2-7; D remains unclear. CDR1 SGHNT and CDR2 YYREEE come from the germline V gene (reference sequence). This CDR3 spans 14 amino acids. V was cut by 4 bases and J by 5 bases, with 16 bases left in between. The CDR3 sequence is CASSRATGTHEQYF. CDR3 DNA sequence: TGTGCCAGCAGCCGCGCGACCGGCACCCACGAGCAGTACTTC.

This clonotype appeared many times. CDR3 residues: CASSQEAGPYEQYF. CDR3 nucleotides: TGCGCCAGCAGCCAAGAGGCGGGGCCCTACGAGCAGTACTTC. The rearrangement uses TRBV4-3 and TRBJ2-7, with D tentatively TRBD2 (6 bases). From germline, CDR1 is LGHNA and CDR2 YSLEER. The CDR3 length is 14 residues. V was cut by 0 bases and J by 2 bases, with 8 bases left in between.

The chain combines TRBV5-5 with TRBJ2-6, with unresolved D. Germline V gives CDR1 SGHKS, CDR2 YYEKEE (reference sequence). This CDR3 region has 16 residues. V dropped 0 bases and J dropped 4 bases, with 11 bases sitting between them. CDR3 residues: CASSLVLQRGANVLTF. As DNA, the CDR3 is TGTGCCAGCAGCTTGGTTCTTCAGCGCGGGGCCAACGTCCTGACTTTC.

This clonotype was found many times. The chain uses TRBV12-5 and TRBJ1-1; D remains unclear. Trimming stripped 7 bases from V and 1 base from J, with 13 bases between. Germline assignment: CDR1 LGHNT and CDR2 FRNRAP. The CDR3 spans 14 residues. The CDR3 DNA reads TGTGCTAGTGCAAACCGGGAGCCGAACACTGAAGCTTTCTTT. Translation: CASANREPNTEAFF.

This clonotype has at least ten counts. This chain joins TRBV20-1 and TRBJ2-1, with TRBD1 matching 8 bases. This CDR3 is 19 amino acids long. The V segment lost 1 base and the J segment 8 bases; nucleotides outside the gene matches: 22. The germline V gene encodes CDR1 DFQATT and CDR2 SNEGSKA (reference sequence). The CDR3 protein is CSARVSGGQSKKLGYEQFF. The DNA for the CDR3 is TGCAGTGCTAGAGTTTCAGGGGGCCAAAGTAAAAAACTCGGGTATGAGCAGTTCTTC.

This clonotype was seen at least ten times. The chain combines TRBV12-3 or TRBV12-4 with TRBJ1-1, with a tentative D call TRBD1 (6 bases). V was shortened by 6 bases and J by 3 bases, with 17 bases between the two germline ends. The CDR3 runs 15 residues. The CDR3 spells CASSSPATGHTEAFF. DNA for the CDR3: TGTGCCAGCAGCTCCCCGGCGACAGGACACACTGAAGCTTTCTTT.

Many counts were recorded for this clonotype. V is TRBV3-1 and J is TRBJ2-2; unclear D gene. In germline, CDR1 is LGHDT, CDR2 YNNKEL (reference sequence). The CDR3 totals 15 residues. Trimming pared 4 bases from V and 1 base from J, leaving 10 bases between. The CDR3 region is CASSPQWRNTGELFF. In DNA form, the CDR3 reads TGTGCCAGCAGCCCCCAGTGGCGGAACACCGGGGAGCTGTTTTTT.